Following are 9 T cell receptor beta chains from one sample sequenced in a study of CD8 T cells in Susac syndrome. RNA was extracted with the RNeasy kit, and a quantity of roughly 0.45 to 1 ug was reverse transcribed using random hexamers. TCRdb itself ran the immunoSEQ multiplex PCR reads through MiXCR, one entry per CDR3 protein. The sample includes about 180,000 distinct CDR3 sequences, approximately 94% seen only once; the top ten take around 0.12%. Sequences were obtained from CD4+ T cells from PBMCs. The receptors shown here come from a human donor with Susac syndrome.

The chain employs TRBV28 and TRBJ2-5; TRBD1 agrees at 9 bases. V lost 3 bases and J lost 5; bases outside the gene matches: 10. CDR1 and CDR2 (germline): MDHEN, SYDVKM. The CDR3 length is 16 residues. CDR3 bases: TGTGCCAGCAGTTTTTACCGGGACAGGGAAATGGAGACCCAGTACTTC. It is translated as CASSFYRDREMETQYF.

The rearrangement joins TRBV7-2 to TRBJ1-2, with a tentative D call TRBD1 (5 bases). The V gene lost 2 bases and the J gene lost 8 bases, with 21 bases spanning the gap. Germline values: CDR1 SGHTA, CDR2 FQGNSA. There are 16 residues in the CDR3. In DNA, the CDR3 is TGTGCCAGCAGCTTAATGCAGGGAATGTTAAAGTCGGGCTACACCTTC. Protein product: CASSLMQGMLKSGYTF.

The rearrangement uses TRBV30 and TRBJ2-6; D gene ambiguous. V was pared by 0 bases and J by 2 bases, with 5 bases between. CDR3 size: 14 residues. Germline V lookup: CDR1 GTSNPN, CDR2 SVGIG (reference sequence). This CDR3 reads CAWSVAAGANVLTF. As DNA, the CDR3 is TGTGCCTGGAGTGTTGCCGCTGGGGCCAACGTCCTGACTTTC.

V is TRBV29-1 and J is TRBJ1-3; no definite D call. Trimming cost V 6 bases and J 2 bases, with 8 bases left between them. Germline V CDR1 and CDR2: SQVTM, ANQGSEA. The CDR3 contains 12 residues. CDR3 in DNA: TGCAGCGTGGAGCTGACTGGAAACACCATATATTTT. Amino acids: CSVELTGNTIYF.

This clonotype was found a few times. This rearrangement joins TRBV25-1 to TRBJ1-2; the D gene is possibly TRBD1 (5 bases). CDR3 length equals 14 residues. Trimming removed 4 bases from V and 2 bases from J, with 11 bases in between. Looked up from germline, CDR1 is MGHDK and CDR2 is SYGVNS. CDR3: CASSGQGANYGYTF. The DNA for the CDR3 is TGTGCCAGCAGTGGGCAGGGTGCGAACTATGGCTACACCTTC.

V gene TRBV28 combines with J gene TRBJ2-2; TRBD1 matches at 8 bases. Trimming removed 10 bases from V and 6 bases from J; junction bases left unmatched: 7. Germline values: CDR1 MDHEN, CDR2 SYDVKM. This CDR3 has 13 amino acids. CDR3 nucleotides: TGTGCCACGAGACAGGGGCTCCCCGGGGAGCTGTTTTTT. It translates to CATRQGLPGELFF.

The V gene is TRBV20-1, the J gene TRBJ1-6, with a weak D call TRBD1 (6 bases). Germline CDR1 and CDR2: DFQATT and SNEGSKA (reference sequence). V was clipped by 3 bases and J by 6 bases, with 15 bases between them. The CDR3 runs to 15 residues. The CDR3 protein is CSARGTPLGNSPLHF. CDR3 DNA: TGCAGTGCTAGGGGGACACCCCTGGGTAATTCACCCCTCCACTTT.

The chain has TRBV20-1 and TRBJ2-6; unclear D gene. V shed 3 bases and J shed 1 base, with 4 bases lying between them. The germline CDR1 and CDR2 sequences are DFQATT and SNEGSKA (reference sequence). The CDR3 sequence is 13 residues long. CDR3 region: CSASPSGANVLTF. The CDR3, as DNA: TGCAGTGCTAGCCCTTCTGGGGCCAACGTCCTGACTTTC.

The chain links TRBV20-1 to TRBJ1-5; 7 bases match TRBD1. Germline CDR1 is DFQATT and CDR2 is SNEGSKA (reference sequence). The CDR3 runs 15 residues. The CDR3 sequence: CSLISGGAFNQPQHF. In DNA form, the CDR3 reads TGCAGCCTAATCTCAGGGGGGGCCTTCAATCAGCCCCAGCATTTT.